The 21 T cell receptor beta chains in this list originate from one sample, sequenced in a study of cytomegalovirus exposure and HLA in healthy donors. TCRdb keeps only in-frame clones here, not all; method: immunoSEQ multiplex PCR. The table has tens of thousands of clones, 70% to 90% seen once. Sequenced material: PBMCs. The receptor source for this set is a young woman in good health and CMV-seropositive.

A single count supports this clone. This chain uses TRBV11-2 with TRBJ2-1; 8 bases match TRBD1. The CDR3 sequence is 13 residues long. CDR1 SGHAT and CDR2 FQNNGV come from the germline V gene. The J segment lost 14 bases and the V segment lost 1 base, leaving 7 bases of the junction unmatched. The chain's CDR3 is CASSLGGPGGKFF. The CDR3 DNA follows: TGTGCCAGCAGCTTAGGCGGTCCAGGGGGCAAGTTCTTC. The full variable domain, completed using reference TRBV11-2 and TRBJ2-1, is EAGVAQSPRYKIIEKRQSVAFWCNPISGHATLYWYQQILGQGPKLLIQFQNNGVVDDSQLPKDRFSAERLKGVDSTLKIQPAKLEDSAVYLCASSLGGPGGKFFGPGTRLTVL.

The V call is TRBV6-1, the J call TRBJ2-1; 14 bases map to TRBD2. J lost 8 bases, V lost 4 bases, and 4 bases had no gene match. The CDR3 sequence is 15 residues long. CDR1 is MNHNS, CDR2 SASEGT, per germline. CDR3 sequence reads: CASSVTSGGADEQFF. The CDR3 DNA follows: TGTGCCAGCAGTGTGACTAGCGGGGGGGCCGATGAGCAGTTCTTC.

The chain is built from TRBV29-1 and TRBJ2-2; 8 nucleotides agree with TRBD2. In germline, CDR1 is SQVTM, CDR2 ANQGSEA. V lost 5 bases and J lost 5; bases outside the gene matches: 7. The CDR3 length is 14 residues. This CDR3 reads CSVRRRGATGELFF. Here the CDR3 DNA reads TGCAGCGTTAGGAGGCGGGGGGCGACCGGGGAGCTGTTTTTT.

CDR3: CASSTRKRDRGKEAKNIQYF. The CDR3 DNA reads TGTGCCAGCAGCACAAGAAAGCGGGACAGGGGGAAAGAAGCCAAAAACATTCAGTACTTC. The chain recombines TRBV21-1 with TRBJ2-4; the table's D gene call, TRBD1, was not cross checked with the DNA. TRBV21-1 is shown as a pseudogene. The CDR3 runs to 20 residues.

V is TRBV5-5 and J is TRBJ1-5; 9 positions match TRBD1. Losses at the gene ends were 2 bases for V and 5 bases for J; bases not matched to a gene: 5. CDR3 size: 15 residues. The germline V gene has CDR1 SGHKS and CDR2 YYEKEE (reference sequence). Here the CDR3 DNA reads TGTGCCAGCAGCTTAACAGGGGGCGTTTATCAGCCCCAGCATTTT. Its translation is CASSLTGGVYQPQHF.

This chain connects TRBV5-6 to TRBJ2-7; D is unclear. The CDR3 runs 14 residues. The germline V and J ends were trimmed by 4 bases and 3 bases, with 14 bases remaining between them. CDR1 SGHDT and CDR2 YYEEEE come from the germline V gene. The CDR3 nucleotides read TGTGCCAGCAGCGTTGGGCCTCTGGGCTACGAGCAGTACTTC. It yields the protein CASSVGPLGYEQYF. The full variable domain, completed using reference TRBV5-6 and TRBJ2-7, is DAGVTQSPTHLIKTRGQQVTLRCSPKSGHDTVSWYQQALGQGPQFIFQYYEEEERQRGNFPDRFSGHQFPNYSSELNVNALLLGDSALYLCASSVGPLGYEQYFGPGTRLTVT.

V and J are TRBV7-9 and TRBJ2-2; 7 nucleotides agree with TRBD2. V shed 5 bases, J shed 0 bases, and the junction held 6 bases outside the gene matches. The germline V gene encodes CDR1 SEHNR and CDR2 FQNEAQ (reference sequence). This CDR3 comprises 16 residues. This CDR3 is CASSLSGDSNTGELFF. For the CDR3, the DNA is TGTGCCAGCAGCCTGAGCGGGGACTCGAACACCGGGGAGCTGTTTTTT.

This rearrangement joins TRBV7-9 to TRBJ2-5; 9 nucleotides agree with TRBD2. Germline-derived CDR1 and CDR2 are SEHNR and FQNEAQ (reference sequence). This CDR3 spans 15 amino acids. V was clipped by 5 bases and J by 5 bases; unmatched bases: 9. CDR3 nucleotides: TGTGCCAGCAGCACCCTGTCCGCGGGGGGGGAGACCCAGTACTTC. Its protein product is CASSTLSAGGETQYF.

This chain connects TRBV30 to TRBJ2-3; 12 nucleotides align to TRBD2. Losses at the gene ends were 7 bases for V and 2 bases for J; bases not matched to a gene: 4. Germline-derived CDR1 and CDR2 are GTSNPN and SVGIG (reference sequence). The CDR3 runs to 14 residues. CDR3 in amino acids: CASTSGGTTDTQYF. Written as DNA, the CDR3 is TGTGCCTCCACTAGCGGGGGGACCACAGATACGCAGTATTTT.

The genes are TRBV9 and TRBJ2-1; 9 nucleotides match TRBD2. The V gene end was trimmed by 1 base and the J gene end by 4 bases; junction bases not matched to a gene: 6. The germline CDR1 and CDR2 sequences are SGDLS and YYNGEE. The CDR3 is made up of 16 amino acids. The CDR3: CASSVFSGSKYNEQFF. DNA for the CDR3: TGTGCCAGCAGCGTATTTAGCGGGAGCAAGTACAATGAGCAGTTCTTC.

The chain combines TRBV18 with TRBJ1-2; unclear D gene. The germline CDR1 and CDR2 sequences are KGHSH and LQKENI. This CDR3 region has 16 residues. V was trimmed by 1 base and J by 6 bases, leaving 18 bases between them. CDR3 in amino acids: CASSPLSVRTHDGYTF. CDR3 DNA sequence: TGTGCCAGCTCACCACTCAGCGTCCGGACTCACGATGGCTACACCTTC.

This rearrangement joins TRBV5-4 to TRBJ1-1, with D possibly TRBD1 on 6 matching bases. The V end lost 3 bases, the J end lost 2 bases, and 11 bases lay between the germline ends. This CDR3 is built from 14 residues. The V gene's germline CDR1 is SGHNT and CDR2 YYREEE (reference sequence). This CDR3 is CASSSRGGNTEAFF. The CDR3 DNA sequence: TGTGCCAGCAGCTCCAGGGGCGGTAACACTGAAGCTTTCTTT.

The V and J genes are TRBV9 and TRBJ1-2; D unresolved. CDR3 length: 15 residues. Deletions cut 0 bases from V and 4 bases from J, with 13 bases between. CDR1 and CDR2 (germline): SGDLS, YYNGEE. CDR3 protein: CASSVAEKTSYGYTF. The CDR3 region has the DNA TGTGCCAGCAGCGTAGCCGAGAAGACTTCCTATGGCTACACCTTC.

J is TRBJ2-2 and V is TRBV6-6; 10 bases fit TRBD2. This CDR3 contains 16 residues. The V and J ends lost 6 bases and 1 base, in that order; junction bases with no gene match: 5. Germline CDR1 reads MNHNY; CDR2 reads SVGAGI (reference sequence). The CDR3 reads CASRPLAGLNTGELFF. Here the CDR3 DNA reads TGTGCCAGCAGGCCACTAGCGGGGCTGAACACCGGGGAGCTGTTTTTT.

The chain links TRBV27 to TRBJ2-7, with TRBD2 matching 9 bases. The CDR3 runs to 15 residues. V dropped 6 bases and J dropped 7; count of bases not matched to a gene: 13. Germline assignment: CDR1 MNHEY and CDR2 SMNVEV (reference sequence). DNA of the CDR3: TGTGCCAGCAGCCATTTAGGAGCGGGAGGTGAAGAGCAGTACTTC. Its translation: CASSHLGAGGEEQYF.

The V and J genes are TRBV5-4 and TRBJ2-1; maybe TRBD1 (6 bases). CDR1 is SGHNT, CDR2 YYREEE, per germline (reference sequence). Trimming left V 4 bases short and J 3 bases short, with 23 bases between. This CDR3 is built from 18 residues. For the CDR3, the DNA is TGTGCCAGCAGCCCCTTTAACAACCGGGACACAAACTACAATGAGCAGTTCTTC. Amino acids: CASSPFNNRDTNYNEQFF.

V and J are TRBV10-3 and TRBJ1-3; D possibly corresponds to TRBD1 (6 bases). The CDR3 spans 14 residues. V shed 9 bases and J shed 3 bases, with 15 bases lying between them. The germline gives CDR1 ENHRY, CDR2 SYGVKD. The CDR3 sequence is CAMSRGAGGNTIYF. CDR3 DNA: TGTGCCATGTCCCGGGGGGCAGGTGGAAACACCATATATTTT.

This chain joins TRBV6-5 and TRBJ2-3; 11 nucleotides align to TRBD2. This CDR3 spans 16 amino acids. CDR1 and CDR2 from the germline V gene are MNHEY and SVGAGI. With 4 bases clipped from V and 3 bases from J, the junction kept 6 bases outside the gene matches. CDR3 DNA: TGTGCCAGCAGTTCCCGAGGGACTAGCGGAACAGATACGCAGTATTTT. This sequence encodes CASSSRGTSGTDTQYF.

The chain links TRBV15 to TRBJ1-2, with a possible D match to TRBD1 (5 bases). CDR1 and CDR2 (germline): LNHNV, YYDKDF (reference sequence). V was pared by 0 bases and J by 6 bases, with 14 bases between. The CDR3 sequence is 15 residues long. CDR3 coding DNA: TGTGCCACCAGCAGAGATCGGGGTCGGGGGGATGGCTACACCTTC. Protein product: CATSRDRGRGDGYTF. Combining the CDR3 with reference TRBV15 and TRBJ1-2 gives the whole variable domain DAMVIQNPRYQVTQFGKPVTLSCSQTLNHNVMYWYQQKSSQAPKLLFHYYDKDFNNEADTPDNFQSRRPNTSFCFLDIRSPGLGDTAMYLCATSRDRGRGDGYTFGSGTRLTVV.

Here the CDR3 reads CASSIDRGHDTGELFF. The CDR3 DNA sequence: TGTGCCAGCAGCATCGACAGGGGGCATGACACCGGGGAGCTGTTTTTT. The rearrangement links TRBV5-6 to TRBJ2-2, with 10 bases matching TRBD1. Looked up from germline, CDR1 is SGHDT and CDR2 is YYEEEE. V dropped 4 bases and J dropped 3; count of bases not matched to a gene: 6. The CDR3 is 16 amino acids. Using reference TRBV5-6 and TRBJ2-2 for the parts outside the CDR3, the full variable domain is DAGVTQSPTHLIKTRGQQVTLRCSPKSGHDTVSWYQQALGQGPQFIFQYYEEEERQRGNFPDRFSGHQFPNYSSELNVNALLLGDSALYLCASSIDRGHDTGELFFGEGSRLTVL.

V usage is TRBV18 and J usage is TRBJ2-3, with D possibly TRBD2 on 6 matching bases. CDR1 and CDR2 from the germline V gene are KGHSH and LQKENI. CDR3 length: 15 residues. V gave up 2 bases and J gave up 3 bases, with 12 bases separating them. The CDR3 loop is CASSPSPGATDTQYF. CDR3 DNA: TGTGCCAGCTCACCATCCCCGGGAGCGACAGATACGCAGTATTTT.